The present T cell receptor beta chain was sequenced within a study of blood T cells in healthy people across ages. Findings and limits, study-wide: Measured against age, TCR beta diversity per million T cells decreased in a roughly linear manner.

Primers used in a second PCR of roughly 6 to 11 cycles were a sample-barcoded 5' primer and a J-beta primer mix. Each CDR3 protein is one row after TCRdb ran MiXCR on the 5' RACE reads. The data show around 1.1 million distinct CDR3 sequences, under 40% seen once. With respect to this clonotype: Its specificity is not known.

The source of this sequence is a man aged 18 to 30 in good health. Sequenced input: blood.

The CDR3 bases are TGTGCCAGCAGCGAGACAGGGGGTCACCACAATGAGCAGTTCTTC. Protein: CASSETGGHHNEQFF. This chain connects TRBV11-2 to TRBJ2-1, with TRBD1 matching 9 bases. This CDR3 spans 15 amino acids. Germline V lookup: CDR1 SGHAT, CDR2 FQNNGV. V shed 5 bases, J shed 5 bases, and the junction held 7 bases outside the gene matches.